This TCR beta chain was retrieved from a study of shared clonotypes between healthy human individuals. The wider study: Aged between 18 and 49, the donors were two women and three men. Study findings and constraints: Despite large depth, rarefaction showed incomplete sorted-subset sequencing.

CD45RO-negative CD8 cells positively selected for CCR7 made up the naive population, which excluded terminally differentiated effector memory CD45RA+ cells. This clone appeared a single time. Its antigen remains unknown. This CDR3 spans 13 amino acids. Trimming pared 1 base from V and 6 bases from J, leaving 10 bases between. Germline CDR1 and CDR2: SGHVS and FQNEAQ. The protocol was immunoSEQ multiplex PCR, while the TCRdb copy is restricted to in-frame clones and leaves out a portion. The sample records about 2.1 million clones, just over 90% being singletons. The sample comprised naive CD8+ T cells from PBMCs. The source is a man in his late teens or twenties in good health. Some clones in this sample may be carry-over from other donors' samples. J is TRBJ2-7 and V is TRBV7-8; D is unclear. This CDR3 is CASSLGLVSEQYF. CDR3 sequence (DNA): TGTGCCAGCAGCTTAGGGTTAGTATCCGAGCAGTACTTC.